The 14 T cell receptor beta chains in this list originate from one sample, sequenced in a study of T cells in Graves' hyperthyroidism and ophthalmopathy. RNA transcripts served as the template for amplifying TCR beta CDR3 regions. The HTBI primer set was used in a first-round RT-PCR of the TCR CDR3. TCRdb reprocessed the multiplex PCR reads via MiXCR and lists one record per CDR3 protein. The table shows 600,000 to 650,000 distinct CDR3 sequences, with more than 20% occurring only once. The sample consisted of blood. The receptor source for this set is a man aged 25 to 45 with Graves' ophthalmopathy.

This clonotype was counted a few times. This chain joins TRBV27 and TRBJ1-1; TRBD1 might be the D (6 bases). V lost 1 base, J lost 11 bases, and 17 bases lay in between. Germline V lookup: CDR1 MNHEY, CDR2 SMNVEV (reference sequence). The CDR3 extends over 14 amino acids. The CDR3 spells CASSLFSGGSVAFF. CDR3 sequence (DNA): TGTGCCAGCAGTTTATTCTCTGGGGGCTCTGTGGCTTTCTTT.

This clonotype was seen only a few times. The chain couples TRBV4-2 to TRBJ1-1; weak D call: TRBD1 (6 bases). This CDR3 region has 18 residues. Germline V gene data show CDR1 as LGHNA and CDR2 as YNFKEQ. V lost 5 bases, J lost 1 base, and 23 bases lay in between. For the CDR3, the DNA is TGTGCCAGCAGCGCACAAACCGGGGGCCCCGGAGGGAACACTGAAGCTTTCTTT. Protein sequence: CASSAQTGGPGGNTEAFF.

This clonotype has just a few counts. The CDR3 coding sequence is TGCGCCAGCGGACAAGCAGATACGCAGTATTTT. This sequence encodes CASGQADTQYF. This sequence joins TRBV10-1 and TRBJ2-3, with D tentatively TRBD1 (5 bases). Germline loops: CDR1 WNHNN, CDR2 SYGVQD (reference sequence). CDR3 length equals 11 residues. Trimming removed 8 bases at V and 4 bases at J, with 7 bases between.

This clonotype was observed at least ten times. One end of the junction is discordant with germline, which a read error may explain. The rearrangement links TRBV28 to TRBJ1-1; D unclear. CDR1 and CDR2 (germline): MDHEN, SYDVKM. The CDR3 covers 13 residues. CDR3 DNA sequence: TGCGCCAGCAGCCTTGGGATTAACACTGAAGCTTTCTTT. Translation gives CASSLGINTEAFF.

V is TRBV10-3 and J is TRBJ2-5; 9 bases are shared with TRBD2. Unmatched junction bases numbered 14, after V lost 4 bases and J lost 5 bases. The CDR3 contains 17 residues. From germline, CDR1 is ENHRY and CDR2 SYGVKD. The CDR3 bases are TGTGCCATCAGTGCATCCGGGACTAGCAAGCTAGGGGAGACCCAGTACTTC. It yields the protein CAISASGTSKLGETQYF.

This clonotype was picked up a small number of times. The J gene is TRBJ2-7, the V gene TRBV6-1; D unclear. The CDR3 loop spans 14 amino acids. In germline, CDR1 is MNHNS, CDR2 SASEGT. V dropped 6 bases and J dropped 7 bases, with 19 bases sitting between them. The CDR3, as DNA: TGTGCCAGCAGACTCGACTCCGCCCCCGGGGAGCAGTACTTC. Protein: CASRLDSAPGEQYF.

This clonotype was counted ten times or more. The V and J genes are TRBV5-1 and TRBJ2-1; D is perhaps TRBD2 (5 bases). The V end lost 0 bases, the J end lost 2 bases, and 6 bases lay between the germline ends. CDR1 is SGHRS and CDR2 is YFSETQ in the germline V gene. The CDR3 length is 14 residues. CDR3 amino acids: CASSLDGTYNEQFF. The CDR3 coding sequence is TGCGCCAGCAGCTTGGACGGGACCTACAATGAGCAGTTCTTC.

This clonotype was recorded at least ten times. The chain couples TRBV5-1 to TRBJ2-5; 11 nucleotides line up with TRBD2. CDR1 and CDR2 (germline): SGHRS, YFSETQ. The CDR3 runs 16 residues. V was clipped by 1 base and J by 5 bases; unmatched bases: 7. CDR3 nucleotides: TGCGCCAGCAGCTTGCTAGTAGCGGGAGGGCCGGAGACCCAGTACTTC. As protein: CASSLLVAGGPETQYF.

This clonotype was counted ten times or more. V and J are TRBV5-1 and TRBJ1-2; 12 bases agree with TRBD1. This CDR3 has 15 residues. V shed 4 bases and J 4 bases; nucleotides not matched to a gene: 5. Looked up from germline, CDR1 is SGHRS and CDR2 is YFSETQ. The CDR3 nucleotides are TGCGCCAGCAGCGCTGGGACAGGGGGCGTCTATGGCTACACCTTC. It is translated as CASSAGTGGVYGYTF.

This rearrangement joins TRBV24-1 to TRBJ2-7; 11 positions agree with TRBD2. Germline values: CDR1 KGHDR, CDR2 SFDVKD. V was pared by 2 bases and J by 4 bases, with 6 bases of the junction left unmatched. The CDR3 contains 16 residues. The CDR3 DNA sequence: TGTGCCACCAGTGATTCAACTAGCGGGAGTTGGTACGAGCAGTACTTC. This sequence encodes CATSDSTSGSWYEQYF.

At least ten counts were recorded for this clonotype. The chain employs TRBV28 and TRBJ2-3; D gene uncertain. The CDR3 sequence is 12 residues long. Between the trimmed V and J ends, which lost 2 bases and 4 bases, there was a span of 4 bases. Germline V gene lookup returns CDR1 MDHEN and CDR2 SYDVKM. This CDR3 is CASSLNSDTQYF. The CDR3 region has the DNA TGTGCCAGCAGTTTAAACTCAGATACGCAGTATTTT.

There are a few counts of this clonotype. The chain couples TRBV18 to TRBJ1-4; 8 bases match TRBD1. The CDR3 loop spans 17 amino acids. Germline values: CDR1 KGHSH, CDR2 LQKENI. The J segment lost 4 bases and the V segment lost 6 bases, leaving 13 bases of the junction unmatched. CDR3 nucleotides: TGTGCCAGCTCCCACCAAGGGACAGGAGCCAATAATGAAAAACTGTTTTTT. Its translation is CASSHQGTGANNEKLFF.

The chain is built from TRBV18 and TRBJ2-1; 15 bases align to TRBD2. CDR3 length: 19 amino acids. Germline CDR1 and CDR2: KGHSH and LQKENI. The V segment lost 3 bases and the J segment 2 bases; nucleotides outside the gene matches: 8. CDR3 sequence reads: CASSPRGLAGGSPYNEQFF. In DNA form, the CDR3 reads TGTGCCAGCTCACCTCGGGGACTAGCGGGAGGTAGCCCCTACAATGAGCAGTTCTTC.

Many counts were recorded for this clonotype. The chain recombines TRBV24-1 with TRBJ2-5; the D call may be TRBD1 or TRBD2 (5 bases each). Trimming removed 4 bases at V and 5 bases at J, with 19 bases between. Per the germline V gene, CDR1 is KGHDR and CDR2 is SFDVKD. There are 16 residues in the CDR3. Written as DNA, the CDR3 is TGTGCCACCAGTGACAAGGACGGGGTGAAGGGGGAGACCCAGTACTTC. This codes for CATSDKDGVKGETQYF.